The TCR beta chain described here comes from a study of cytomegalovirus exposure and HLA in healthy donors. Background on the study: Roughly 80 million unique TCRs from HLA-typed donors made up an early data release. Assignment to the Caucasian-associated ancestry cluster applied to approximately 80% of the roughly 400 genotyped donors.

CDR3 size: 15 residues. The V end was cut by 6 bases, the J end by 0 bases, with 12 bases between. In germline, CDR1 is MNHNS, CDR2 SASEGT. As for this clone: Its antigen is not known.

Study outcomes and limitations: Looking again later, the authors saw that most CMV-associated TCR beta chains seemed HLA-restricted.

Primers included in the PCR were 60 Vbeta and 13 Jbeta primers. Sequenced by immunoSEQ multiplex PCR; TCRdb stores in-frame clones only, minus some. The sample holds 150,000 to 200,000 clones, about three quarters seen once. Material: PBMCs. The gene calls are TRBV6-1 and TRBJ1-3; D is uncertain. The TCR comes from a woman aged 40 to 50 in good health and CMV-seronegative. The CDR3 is CASSPGRSSGNTIYF. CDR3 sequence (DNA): TGTGCCAGCAGCCCCGGGAGAAGCTCTGGAAACACCATATATTTT.